The TCR beta chain described here comes from a study of blood T cells in healthy people across ages (dated by TCRdb to 2015 to 2017). The study in broad terms: In model experiments, template switching captured about one uniquely barcoded TCR beta cDNA molecule for every two T cells. To track age-related changes in TCR beta repertoire diversity, the study relied on deep sequencing normalized with unique cDNA molecular identifiers. The donors were split into four age groups: young (average roughly 15 years), middle-aged (around 37), aged (roughly 60) and long-lived (roughly 80). Donors of different ages were randomly distributed across sequencing lanes to avoid experimental bias. Using the same blood draw, the study looked at two additional independent replicas of 1 million unique cDNA reads for two donors, one aged 18 to 30 and the other aged 80 or older.

The donors were about 40 Caucasian individuals from Russia, aged 6 to 90 years, who were systemically healthy. Each donor gave ten milliliters of peripheral blood, collected into EDTA-treated Vacutainer tubes. Ficoll-Paque density-gradient centrifugation was used to isolate PBMCs, with at least 6.5 million obtained per sample. Total RNA was extracted from PBMCs with Trizol reagent, with at least 5 micrograms obtained per sample. The percentages of naive CD45RAhigh/CD27high T cells were determined by flow cytometry on a PBMC aliquot from every donor. Preparation of the library involved 5' RACE. Sequencing used an Illumina HiSeq 2500. A second roughly 7 to 11 cycle PCR used a sample-barcoded 5' primer and a J-beta primer mix. A unique molecular identifier was introduced onto each TCR beta cDNA molecule by a template-switch 5' adaptor carrying 12 random nucleotides. Each sample yielded at least 2.5 million CDR3-containing paired-end reads. First-strand cDNA synthesis was performed from all RNA using the Mint cDNA synthesis kit, with priming by a TRBC-specific oligonucleotide. All cDNA was treated with uracil-DNA glycosylase and then went through a first 18-cycle PCR with the universal primers M1SS and BC2_uni_R. The paper's data handling went like this. For normalization, 1 million high-quality reads, each with a distinct molecular identifier, were randomly selected from each sample. Instead of being binned into consensus sequences, reads with shared molecular identifiers were discarded. CDR3 identification, clonotype clustering and error correction used MiTCR with a Q25 quality threshold and the strictest error-elimination algorithm. A nonparametric unseen species model with Euler transformation was used to estimate a lower bound on total TCR beta diversity. The public sequencing data were trimmed at Q25 with fastp and processed into clonotypes with MiXCR by TCRdb, which kept only in-frame beta chains. Rows merge per CDR3 protein into single entries with the most common DNA and genes. For this entry, the V and J calls and clone size follow TCRdb and not the study's own pipeline. The table for this sample lists fewer than 800,000 distinct CDR3 sequences; over 45% of them were counted only once. Around 32% of the sample comes from the top ten.

Worth noting for this clonotype: Its specific antigen is unknown. No quality values exist for individual bases; no much larger clone is one base distant.

The CDR3, from cysteine to phenylalanine, totals 13 residues. Only CDR3 DNA remains: 39 bases, in frame from the first base. Sequences MRHNA (CDR1) and SNTAGT (CDR2) are obtained from the germline V gene. V sheds 3 bases and J sheds 6 bases, leaving 11 bases between their ends. Study-level results and caveats: A strong correlation was found between observed TCR beta diversity and the percentage of naive T cells measured by flow cytometry. The long-lived group showed more naive CD4+ T cells, fewer expanded clones and increased TCR diversity than the aged group, suggesting age selection. Observed TCR beta diversity per million T cells fell roughly linearly with age, and a significant reduction was already apparent by age around 39. Because the CMV infection status of the donors was unknown, age-related changes in expanded clonotypes may potentially have been confounded. Estimates of total diversity from one million sequenced T cells were regarded as lower bounds and underestimates. Since profiling was done on bulk unsorted PBMCs, naive and antigen-experienced compartments could not be conclusively compared.

The clonotype originates from a woman aged 60-75 years in good health. Here the chain combines TRBV6-4 and TRBJ1-2; no confident D gene assignment can be made. Sequencing was performed on blood. The CDR3: CASSENGVNGYTF. Read as DNA, the sequence is TGTGCCAGCAGTGAAAATGGAGTGAATGGCTACACCTTC.